This passage covers 11 T cell receptor beta chains from one sample sequenced in a study of patients and donors after allogeneic stem cell transplantation. TCRdb processed the RT-PCR reads anew with MiXCR; each CDR3 protein has one entry. The sample lists around 160,000 distinct CDR3 sequences; roughly 31% were seen once. Sequencing was performed on blood, either unsorted or a sorted T cell fraction (not recorded which). These receptors were collected from a human donor who was either an allogeneic HSCT recipient or a stem cell or donor lymphocyte infusion donor (not recorded which). It is not recorded whose cells these are; they may come from a transplant donor.

This clonotype was seen more than once but under ten times. The chain is built from TRBV7-3 and TRBJ2-1, with D possibly matching TRBD2 (6 bases). The germline gives CDR1 SGHTA, CDR2 FQGTGA. The CDR3 has 15 residues. The V and J ends lost 5 bases and 0 bases respectively, with 11 bases between them. CDR3 sequence: CASSASASSYNEQFF. Written as DNA, the CDR3 is TGTGCCAGCAGCGCTAGCGCCAGCTCCTACAATGAGCAGTTCTTC. Complete variable domain (other parts from reference TRBV7-3 and TRBJ2-1): GAGVSQTPSNKVTEKGKYVELRCDPISGHTALYWYRQSLGQGPEFLIYFQGTGAADDSGLPNDRFFAVRPEGSVSTLKIQRTERGDSAVYLCASSASASSYNEQFFGPGTRLTVL.

This chain connects TRBV20-1 to TRBJ1-4; TRBD1 might be the D (5 bases). Germline V gene sequence: CDR1 DFQATT, CDR2 SNEGSKA (reference sequence). V lost 0 bases and J lost 5, with 10 bases in between. The length of the CDR3 is 14 residues. The CDR3 region is CSAREGGGNEKLFF. CDR3 nucleotide sequence: TGCAGTGCTAGAGAGGGCGGGGGGAATGAAAAACTGTTTTTT.

This clonotype was picked up a small number of times. The chain combines TRBV18 with TRBJ1-6; D is ambiguous. The V and J ends lost 2 bases and 8 bases respectively, with 13 bases between them. CDR1 is KGHSH and CDR2 is LQKENI in the germline V gene. The CDR3 covers 15 residues. Here the CDR3 DNA reads TGTGCCAGCTCACCAACCGGGCTACTCGATTCACCCCTCCACTTT. Translated: CASSPTGLLDSPLHF. Complete variable domain (other parts from reference TRBV18 and TRBJ1-6): NAGVMQNPRHLVRRRGQEARLRCSPMKGHSHVYWYRQLPEEGLKFMVYLQKENIIDESGMPKERFSAEFPKEGPSILRIQQVVRGDSAAYFCASSPTGLLDSPLHFGNGTRLTVT.

The table lists this clonotype with a few counts. The chain has TRBV4-3 and TRBJ2-3; 9 bases match TRBD1. The V gene's germline CDR1 is LGHNA and CDR2 YSLEER. The CDR3 has 17 amino acids. The J segment lost 5 bases and the V segment lost 4 bases, leaving 13 bases of the junction unmatched. CDR3 residues: CASSPNLPTGGKDTQYF. For the CDR3, the DNA is TGCGCCAGCAGCCCTAATTTACCGACAGGGGGAAAAGATACGCAGTATTTT.

The V gene is TRBV12-5, the J gene TRBJ2-2; D remains ambiguous. With 4 bases removed from V and 8 bases from J, the gap between germline ends came to 5 bases. This CDR3 is built from 11 residues. Germline CDR1 reads LGHNT; CDR2 reads FRNRAP. CDR3 coding DNA: TGTGCTAGTGGTTACGGGGGGGAGCTGTTTTTT. It translates to CASGYGGELFF.

The V gene is TRBV5-1, the J gene TRBJ2-5; D tentatively fits TRBD1 or TRBD2 (5 bases each). CDR1 is SGHRS and CDR2 is YFSETQ in the germline V gene. Between the trimmed V and J ends, which lost 2 bases and 1 base, there was a span of 9 bases. The CDR3 has 14 residues. Written as DNA, the CDR3 is TGCGCCAGCAGCTTCGGGGCAGGCCAAGAGACCCAGTACTTC. Translation gives CASSFGAGQETQYF.

This chain joins TRBV5-1 and TRBJ2-5; tentatively, D is TRBD1 (8 bases). This CDR3 contains 14 residues. V lost 4 bases, J lost 5 bases, and 15 bases lay in between. Germline CDR1 and CDR2: SGHRS and YFSETQ. CDR3 region: CASSIGQGGETQYF. Written as DNA, the CDR3 is TGCGCCAGCAGCATCGGACAGGGAGGGGAGACCCAGTACTTC.

This clonotype has only a few counts. The CDR3 DNA reads as TGTGCCAGCAGCGTATCCGGCGGAACTCAAGAGACCCAGTACTTC. This sequence encodes CASSVSGGTQETQYF. J is TRBJ2-5 and V is TRBV9, with D hard to call. Germline V gene sequence: CDR1 SGDLS, CDR2 YYNGEE. V dropped 1 base and J dropped 2 bases, with 12 bases sitting between them. The CDR3 runs 15 residues.

The V gene is TRBV28, the J gene TRBJ2-6; the D gene could be TRBD1 or TRBD2 (6 bases each). Germline CDR1 MDHEN, CDR2 SYDVKM. Trimming shortened V by 3 bases and J by 12 bases, and 15 bases separated the two germline ends. This CDR3 spans 14 amino acids. The CDR3 DNA sequence: TGTGCCAGCAGTTTGCCGGGGGCCTCCTTCGTCCTGACTTTC. Translation: CASSLPGASFVLTF. The variable domain in full, completed from reference TRBV28 and TRBJ2-6, reads DVKVTQSSRYLVKRTGEKVFLECVQDMDHENMFWYRQDPGLGLRLIYFSYDVKMKEKGDIPEGYSVSREKKERFSLILESASTNQTSMYLCASSLPGASFVLTFGAGSRLTVL.

This chain uses TRBV20-1 with TRBJ2-7, with 8 bases identical to TRBD2. Per germline, CDR1 DFQATT and CDR2 SNEGSKA (reference sequence). The ends lost 5 bases at V and 3 bases at J; junction bases unmatched: 6. There are 13 residues in the CDR3. The DNA for the CDR3 is TGCAGTGCTGTTATAGCGGGGTACTACGAGCAGTACTTC. This sequence encodes CSAVIAGYYEQYF.

This clonotype was recorded once. The chain is built from TRBV11-2 and TRBJ2-5; 7 bases are shared with TRBD1. With V trimmed by 5 bases and J by 2 bases, 5 bases remained unmatched. The CDR3 is made up of 14 amino acids. Germline-derived CDR1 and CDR2 are SGHAT and FQNNGV. The CDR3 loop reads CASSTDRLQETQYF. CDR3 bases: TGTGCCAGCAGCACGGACAGGCTTCAAGAGACCCAGTACTTC.